The 13 T cell receptor beta chains below all came from one sample that was sequenced in a study of CD8 T cells in ankylosing spondylitis. Via MiXCR, TCRdb re-called the 5' RACE reads, giving one row per CDR3 protein. Of over 110,000 distinct CDR3 sequences in the sample, more than 7% were seen once. Input material: synovial fluid, either unsorted or a sorted T cell fraction (not recorded which). The receptors were sampled from a male donor with ankylosing spondylitis.

There are many counts of this clonotype. This chain uses TRBV12-3 or TRBV12-4 with TRBJ2-1; no reliable D call. Deletions cut 6 bases from V and 6 bases from J, with 15 bases between. The length of the CDR3 is 14 residues. This CDR3 reads CASRLDGLINEQFF. Here the CDR3 DNA reads TGTGCCAGCAGACTGGACGGATTGATCAATGAGCAGTTCTTC.

The genes are TRBV28 and TRBJ1-2, with 8 bases fitting TRBD1. In germline, CDR1 is MDHEN, CDR2 SYDVKM. The CDR3 totals 13 residues. J gave up 8 bases and V 7 bases, and 9 bases lay outside the gene matches. In DNA, the CDR3 is TGTGCCAGCACGGACAGGGTTGCTATCGGCTACACCTTC. Its protein product is CASTDRVAIGYTF.

This clonotype turned up a few times. The chain links TRBV12-3 or TRBV12-4 to TRBJ2-1, with 7 bases that match TRBD1. This CDR3 contains 15 residues. With V trimmed by 3 bases and J by 6 bases, 8 bases remained unmatched. As DNA, the CDR3 is TGTGCCAGCAGTTTGAGGCAGGGGGTCTTCAATGAGCAGTTCTTC. Protein sequence: CASSLRQGVFNEQFF.

This clonotype was seen at least ten times. The J gene is TRBJ1-2, the V gene TRBV5-5; maybe TRBD1 (5 bases). Germline V gives CDR1 SGHKS, CDR2 YYEKEE (reference sequence). The CDR3 covers 13 residues. The V gene lost 4 bases and the J gene lost 2 bases, with 9 bases spanning the gap. CDR3 sequence: CASSRPGNYGYTF. The CDR3 nucleotides are TGTGCCAGCAGCCGGCCAGGGAACTATGGCTACACCTTC. Supplemented by reference TRBV5-5 and TRBJ1-2, the full variable domain reads DAGVTQSPTHLIKTRGQQVTLRCSPISGHKSVSWYQQVLGQGPQFIFQYYEKEERGRGNFPDRFSARQFPNYSSELNVNALLLGDSALYLCASSRPGNYGYTFGSGTRLTVV.

The chain employs TRBV25-1 and TRBJ2-1; perhaps TRBD1 as D (6 bases). The length of the CDR3 is 15 residues. Trimming removed 3 bases at V and 7 bases at J, with 16 bases between. Germline V gene sequence: CDR1 MGHDK, CDR2 SYGVNS. The CDR3 spells CASSDSRGSGNEQFF. In DNA, the CDR3 is TGTGCCAGCAGTGATTCCAGGGGTTCGGGAAATGAGCAGTTCTTC.

This clonotype was picked up many times. The CDR3 DNA reads as TGCAGTGCTTTCCGACCTTATGGCTACACCTTC. This encodes CSAFRPYGYTF. V is TRBV20-1 and J is TRBJ1-2; no clear D gene. The CDR3 runs 11 residues. The V gene's germline CDR1 is DFQATT and CDR2 SNEGSKA (reference sequence). V was cut by 5 bases and J by 5 bases, with 9 bases left in between.

This clonotype was seen only a few times. This chain connects TRBV3-1 to TRBJ2-1, with D perhaps assigned TRBD1 or TRBD2 (6 bases each). This CDR3 spans 17 amino acids. With 0 bases removed from V and 0 bases from J, the gap between germline ends came to 12 bases. Germline-derived CDR1 and CDR2 are LGHDT and YNNKEL (reference sequence). The CDR3 DNA follows: TGTGCCAGCAGCCAAGACCGGGGGCTACGCTCCTACAATGAGCAGTTCTTC. It translates to CASSQDRGLRSYNEQFF.

This clonotype was observed at least ten times. The chain uses TRBV24-1 and TRBJ2-3, with D unresolved. The CDR3 runs to 12 residues. From germline, CDR1 is KGHDR and CDR2 SFDVKD. Deletions cut 5 bases from V and 2 bases from J, with 4 bases between. CDR3 nucleotide sequence: TGTGCCACCAGTGTCAACACAGATACGCAGTATTTT. Translated: CATSVNTDTQYF.

This clonotype was seen at least ten times. The chain recombines TRBV7-2 with TRBJ2-1, with D hard to call. V was shortened by 0 bases and J by 0 bases, with 6 bases between the two germline ends. CDR3 size: 15 residues. Germline-derived CDR1 and CDR2 are SGHTA and FQGNSA. CDR3 sequence: CASSLAIHSYNEQFF. The CDR3, as DNA: TGTGCCAGCAGCTTAGCTATTCACTCCTACAATGAGCAGTTCTTC.

The chain has TRBV20-1 and TRBJ2-3; TRBD2 matches at 8 bases. Trimming at V came to 3 bases and at J to 6 bases, leaving 8 bases not matched to a gene. The CDR3 is 14 amino acids. Germline values: CDR1 DFQATT, CDR2 SNEGSKA (reference sequence). The CDR3 bases are TGCAGTGCTAGTACGGGAGGGCCGGCGGATACGCAGTATTTT. Amino acids: CSASTGGPADTQYF.

This clonotype appeared many times. This chain joins TRBV18 and TRBJ2-3; unclear D gene. V was clipped by 6 bases and J by 0 bases, with 13 bases between them. CDR1 is KGHSH, CDR2 LQKENI, per germline. The CDR3 has 15 amino acids. The CDR3 bases are TGTGCCAGCTCTCACTACGATGCTAGCACAGATACGCAGTATTTT. Protein sequence: CASSHYDASTDTQYF.

The chain combines TRBV2 with TRBJ2-5, with D uncertain. The CDR3 runs to 14 residues. The germline V and J ends were trimmed by 2 bases and 1 base, with 8 bases remaining between them. Per the germline V gene, CDR1 is SNHLY and CDR2 is FYNNEI. The CDR3 DNA sequence: TGTGCCAGCAGTGAATCCCGCACCCAAGAGACCCAGTACTTC. This encodes CASSESRTQETQYF.

In its sample, this clonotype was seen many times. The V gene is TRBV4-3, the J gene TRBJ2-3; D may match TRBD1 or TRBD2 (5 bases each). Looked up from germline, CDR1 is LGHNA and CDR2 is YSLEER. The CDR3 runs 14 residues. V gave up 2 bases and J gave up 1 base, with 7 bases separating them. CDR3 sequence: CASSQWDGTDTQYF. CDR3 DNA sequence: TGCGCCAGCAGCCAATGGGACGGCACAGATACGCAGTATTTT.